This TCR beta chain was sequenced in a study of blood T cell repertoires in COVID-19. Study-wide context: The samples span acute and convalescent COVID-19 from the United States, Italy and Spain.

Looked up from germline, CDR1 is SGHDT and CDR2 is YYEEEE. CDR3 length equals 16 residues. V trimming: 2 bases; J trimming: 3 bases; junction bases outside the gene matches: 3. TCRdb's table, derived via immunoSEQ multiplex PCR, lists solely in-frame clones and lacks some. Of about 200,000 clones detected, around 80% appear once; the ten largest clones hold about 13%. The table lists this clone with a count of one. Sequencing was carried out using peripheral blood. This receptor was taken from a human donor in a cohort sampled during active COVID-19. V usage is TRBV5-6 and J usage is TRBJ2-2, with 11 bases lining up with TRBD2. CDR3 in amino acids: CASSFGTSGYTGELFF. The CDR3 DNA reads TGTGCCAGCAGCTTCGGGACTAGCGGATACACCGGGGAGCTGTTTTTT.